This T cell receptor beta chain was identified during a study of blood T cell repertoires in COVID-19. Across the study: Samples taken during acute and convalescent COVID-19 were collected in the United States, Italy and Spain. PBMCs, B-cell-depleted T cells, or T cells provided the cDNA or gDNA that made up the material.

Study processing details: Counts of nucleated cells, estimated from reference gene primer amplification, were obtained. The table came from immunoSEQ multiplex PCR; TCRdb's copy has only in-frame clones and leaves some out. V and J calls and clone size are given by that table; D and trimming were obtained from the DNA. The sample has fewer than 85,000 clones, around 80% seen once. The sequenced sample was peripheral blood. The source is a human donor in a cohort sampled during active COVID-19.

CDR3 loop: CASSRDPGQQETQYF. The CDR3 coding sequence is TGCGCCAGCAGCCGGGATCCGGGACAGCAAGAGACCCAGTACTTC. The chain joins TRBV5-1 to TRBJ2-5, with 7 bases matching TRBD1. Per germline, CDR1 SGHRS and CDR2 YFSETQ. CDR3 length: 15 residues. V lost 4 bases, J lost 2 bases, and 8 bases stayed unmatched.